Listed below are T cell receptor beta chains from one sample, sequenced in a study of blood T cell repertoires in COVID-19. The repertoire was sequenced with immunoSEQ multiplex PCR; TCRdb's copy has only in-frame clones and lacks some. The sample includes more than 50,000 clones, 80% to 85% of them seen just once. The specimen was peripheral blood. The receptors here all came from a human donor in a cohort sampled during active COVID-19. Both conserved end residues are part of each CDR3. The D gene is left open where the match is weak. Rows may omit the clone size; those that give it use once, few, many or a size class.

V gene,D gene,CDR3 length,J gene,clone size,CDR3 protein,CDR3 DNA
TRBV3-1/TRBV3-2,TRBD2,18,TRBJ2-1,NA,CASSHPGLAGGLKAEQFF,TGTGCCAGCAGCCACCCGGGACTAGCGGGGGGGCTTAAGGCTGAGCAGTTCTTC
TRBV7-2,TRBD1,15,TRBJ1-2,NA,CASSSRGPGSSGYTF,TGTGCCAGCAGCTCCAGGGGGCCCGGTAGCTCTGGCTACACCTTC
TRBV6-5,NA,14,TRBJ1-2,few,CASSYRQERNGYTF,TGTGCCAGCAGTTACCGACAGGAGAGGAATGGCTACACCTTC
TRBV5-8,NA,14,TRBJ2-1,NA,CASSLVVSVNEQFF,TGTGCCAGCAGCTTGGTTGTTAGCGTCAATGAGCAGTTCTTC
TRBV12-5,NA,15,TRBJ2-2,once,CASGLVLANTGELFF,TGTGCTAGTGGTTTGGTACTCGCGAACACCGGGGAGCTGTTTTTT
TRBV28,TRBD1,14,TRBJ2-4,NA,CASSPDRVINIQYF,TGTGCCAGCAGTCCAGACAGGGTCATAAACATTCAGTACTTC
TRBV2,TRBD1,14,TRBJ2-3,few,CAGRTGDFTDTQYF,TGTGCCGGACGGACAGGGGATTTCACAGATACGCAGTATTTT
TRBV12-3/TRBV12-4,TRBD1,13,TRBJ2-5,once,CASSLTGGKTQYF,TGTGCCAGCAGTCTAACAGGGGGGAAGACCCAGTACTTC
TRBV5-1,NA,14,TRBJ2-5,NA,CASSFGTRQETQYF,TGCGCCAGCAGCTTCGGGACACGTCAAGAGACCCAGTACTTC
TRBV5-1,TRBD1,17,TRBJ2-4,NA,CASSLGGQGILQNIQYF,TGCGCCAGCAGCTTGGGTGGACAGGGAATTCTCCAAAACATTCAGTACTTC
TRBV5-1,NA,15,TRBJ2-1,NA,CASRPQGSERDEQFF,TGCGCCAGCAGACCGCAGGGGAGTGAAAGAGATGAGCAGTTCTTC
TRBV5-5,TRBD1,14,TRBJ2-1,NA,CASSRDRGRNEQFF,TGTGCCAGCAGCCGTGACAGGGGGCGAAATGAGCAGTTCTTC
TRBV2,NA,15,TRBJ2-2,NA,CASTAGGWVAGELFF,TGTGCCAGCACCGCAGGGGGGTGGGTCGCCGGGGAGCTGTTTTTT
TRBV7-9,NA,15,TRBJ2-3,NA,CASGPATLSTDTQYF,TGTGCCAGCGGGCCTGCGACACTTAGCACAGATACGCAGTATTTT
TRBV5-1,TRBD2,14,TRBJ2-3,NA,CASKFSGGTDTQYF,TGCGCCAGCAAGTTTAGCGGGGGCACAGATACGCAGTATTTT
TRBV7-2,NA,15,TRBJ1-6,NA,CASSLGQGPFSPLHF,TGTGCCAGCAGCTTAGGTCAGGGGCCGTTCTCACCCCTCCACTTT
TRBV5-4,NA,15,TRBJ2-5,NA,CASSLVLGKEETQYF,TGTGCCAGCAGCTTGGTCTTGGGCAAGGAAGAGACCCAGTACTTC